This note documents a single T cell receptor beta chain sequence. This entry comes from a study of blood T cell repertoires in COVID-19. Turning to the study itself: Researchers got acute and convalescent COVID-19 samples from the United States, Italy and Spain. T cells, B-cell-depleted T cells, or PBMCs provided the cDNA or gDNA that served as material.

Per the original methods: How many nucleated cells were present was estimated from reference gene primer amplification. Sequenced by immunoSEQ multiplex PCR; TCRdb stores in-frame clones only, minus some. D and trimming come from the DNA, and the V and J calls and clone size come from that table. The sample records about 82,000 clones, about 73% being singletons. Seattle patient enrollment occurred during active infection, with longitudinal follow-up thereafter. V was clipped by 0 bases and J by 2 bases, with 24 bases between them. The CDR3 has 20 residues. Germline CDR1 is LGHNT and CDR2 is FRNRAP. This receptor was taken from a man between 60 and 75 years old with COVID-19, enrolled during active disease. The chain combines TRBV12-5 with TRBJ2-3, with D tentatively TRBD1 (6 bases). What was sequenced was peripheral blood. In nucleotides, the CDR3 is TGTGCTAGTGGTTTGGTAGCCCAACGAATGACAGGATTTATCACAGATACGCAGTATTTT. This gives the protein CASGLVAQRMTGFITDTQYF.